The source of this TCR beta chain is a study of PD-1 blockade in mismatch repair-deficient tumors (dated by TCRdb to 2017 to 2019). Regarding the research as a whole: Between late 2013 and late 2016, the trial enrolled 86 consecutive patients with approximately twelve mismatch repair-deficient cancer types, every one of whom had been previously treated and was progressing. Tumor-associated T cell clones were tracked in the peripheral blood of patients responding to PD-1 blockade by deep sequencing of TCR CDR3 regions.

Trimming takes 0 bases from V and 0 bases from J, and the germline ends sit 7 bases apart. From the cysteine through the phenylalanine, the CDR3 covers 15 amino acids. This entry keeps only the CDR3 DNA: 45 bases, framed from base 1. The CDR1 and CDR2 encoded by the germline V gene are SGHAT and FQNNGV. The full study reports these points: Tumor-resident clones, often undetectable in blood before treatment, expanded rapidly after pembrolizumab and then contracted, generally before radiologic responses.

With respect to this clone: No cognate antigen has been identified for it. Nothing much larger sits one base from this clone, and base qualities are not available.

Libraries were built with the immunoSEQ multiplex PCR assay. Held by TCRdb, this immuneACCESS table contains in-frame sequences only and omits some clones. Under half of the omission traces to an unresolved V gene where checked; the cause of the rest is unknown. The sample profile shows tens of thousands of clones; roughly 75% of them were found once. The ten largest clones capture about 3.1% of the sample. For every enrolled patient, mismatch repair deficiency was confirmed by either polymerase chain reaction or immunohistochemistry. TCR sequencing was performed for a few patients who responded to pembrolizumab therapy. Pembrolizumab PD-1 blockade was prospectively tested in advanced mismatch repair-deficient cancers, regardless of tissue of origin, in the phase II trial. Serial peripheral blood T cell samples were collected before and at multiple times after starting PD-1 blockade. The timing of each blood sample was reported as weeks after the first dose of pembrolizumab.

The sequence was collected from an adult with mismatch repair-deficient cancer. Sequenced material: peripheral blood, taken 4 weeks after starting pembrolizumab. This chain is built from TRBV11-2 and TRBJ2-3, with a weak D call of TRBD2 (5 bases match). The sequenced DNA is TGTGCCAGCAGCTTAGATCTAGCTAGCACAGATACGCAGTATTTT. The resulting protein is CASSLDLASTDTQYF.